The 27 T cell receptor beta chains below were found in one sample sequenced in a study of Tregs in tolerant kidney transplant recipients. Assay used: immunoSEQ multiplex PCR; TCRdb lists only in-frame clones, some missing. The sample comprises some 66,000 clones, around nine tenths of which are singletons, and 11% rests with the top ten. The sample in question was CD8+ T cells from blood, obtained before the transplant. Source of these receptors: a human donor who received a combined kidney and bone marrow transplant.

The V and J genes are TRBV19 and TRBJ1-5; unclear D gene. CDR3 length equals 12 residues. The V end lost 2 bases, the J end lost 6 bases, and 5 bases lay between the germline ends. The germline CDR1 and CDR2 sequences are LNHDA and SQIVND (reference sequence). This chain's CDR3 is CASSILRQPQHF. The CDR3 nucleotides read TGTGCCAGTAGTATATTGCGTCAGCCCCAGCATTTT.

The gene calls are TRBV11-3 and TRBJ2-1; 7 bases match TRBD2. From germline, CDR1 is SGHNT and CDR2 YENEEA. The CDR3 totals 16 residues. Trimming removed 0 bases from V and 0 bases from J; junction bases left unmatched: 2. The DNA of the CDR3 is TGTGCCAGCAGCTTAGAGGGCGGGAGCTCCTACAATGAGCAGTTCTTC. As protein: CASSLEGGSSYNEQFF.

This sequence joins TRBV6-6 and TRBJ2-5, with 13 bases matching TRBD2. Germline loops: CDR1 MNHNY, CDR2 SVGAGI (reference sequence). J gave up 1 base and V 6 bases, and 2 bases lay outside the gene matches. The CDR3 covers 15 residues. The CDR3 DNA reads as TGTGCCAGCAGCGGACTAGCGGGGGTCCAAGAGACCCAGTACTTC. Amino acids: CASSGLAGVQETQYF.

The chain joins TRBV7-3 to TRBJ1-1; D is uncertain. V was trimmed by 3 bases and J by 3 bases, leaving 8 bases between them. The CDR3 has 13 amino acids. Germline V lookup: CDR1 SGHTA, CDR2 FQGTGA. The CDR3 sequence: CASSFDADTEAFF. CDR3 DNA: TGTGCCAGCAGCTTCGATGCGGACACTGAAGCTTTCTTT.

V usage is TRBV11-2 and J usage is TRBJ2-7; 9 nucleotides align to TRBD1. The CDR3 sequence is 17 residues long. CDR1 is SGHAT, CDR2 FQNNGV, per germline. V trimming: 0 bases; J trimming: 4 bases; junction bases outside the gene matches: 10. The CDR3 coding sequence is TGTGCCAGCAGCTTAGATCCACGGAGGACAGGGGTGTACGAGCAGTACTTC. It is translated as CASSLDPRRTGVYEQYF. The full variable domain, with the rest looked up from reference TRBV11-2 and TRBJ2-7, is EAGVAQSPRYKIIEKRQSVAFWCNPISGHATLYWYQQILGQGPKLLIQFQNNGVVDDSQLPKDRFSAERLKGVDSTLKIQPAKLEDSAVYLCASSLDPRRTGVYEQYFGPGTRLTVT.

The V gene is TRBV28, the J gene TRBJ2-5; the match to TRBD2 covers 11 bases. After removal of 3 bases from V and 4 bases from J, the junction contained 4 bases not matched to a gene. There are 15 residues in the CDR3. The V gene's germline CDR1 is MDHEN and CDR2 SYDVKM. Here the CDR3 DNA reads TGTGCCAGCAGTTTTACTAGCGGGGGCGGAGAGACCCAGTACTTC. Translation: CASSFTSGGGETQYF. The variable domain in full, with the rest retrieved from reference TRBV28 and TRBJ2-5, is DVKVTQSSRYLVKRTGEKVFLECVQDMDHENMFWYRQDPGLGLRLIYFSYDVKMKEKGDIPEGYSVSREKKERFSLILESASTNQTSMYLCASSFTSGGGETQYFGPGTRLLVL.

The chain is built from TRBV19 and TRBJ2-1; perhaps TRBD1 as D (6 bases). Germline CDR1 and CDR2: LNHDA and SQIVND (reference sequence). The ends were cut back, 5 bases at V and 0 bases at J, with 11 bases in the middle. This CDR3 has 15 residues. CDR3 amino acids: CASSVTGSSYNEQFF. Written as DNA, the CDR3 is TGTGCCAGTAGTGTAACAGGGAGCTCCTACAATGAGCAGTTCTTC.

This clone came up a few times. The V gene is TRBV6-4, the J gene TRBJ1-2; the D gene is possibly TRBD1 (6 bases). Between the trimmed V and J ends, which lost 2 bases and 0 bases, there was a span of 13 bases. Germline V gene lookup returns CDR1 MRHNA and CDR2 SNTAGT. The CDR3 covers 16 residues. CDR3 nucleotide sequence: TGTGCCAGCAGTGACGAGTTCCCAGGGGCTAACTATGGCTACACCTTC. This translates into CASSDEFPGANYGYTF.

This chain connects TRBV11-3 to TRBJ2-5; the D gene is possibly TRBD2 (5 bases). V was shortened by 2 bases and J by 0 bases, with 10 bases between the two germline ends. This CDR3 contains 15 residues. In germline, CDR1 is SGHNT, CDR2 YENEEA. Here the CDR3 DNA reads TGTGCCAGCAGCTTAACGGGAAGTTACCAAGAGACCCAGTACTTC. This sequence encodes CASSLTGSYQETQYF.

The rearrangement uses TRBV7-3 and TRBJ2-3; TRBD2 matches 10 bases. Unmatched junction bases numbered 4, after V lost 2 bases and J lost 5 bases. CDR1 is SGHTA, CDR2 FQGTGA, per germline. The CDR3 covers 15 residues. In DNA form, the CDR3 reads TGTGCCAGCAGCTTACTAGCGGGAGATGTAGATACGCAGTATTTT. Amino acid sequence: CASSLLAGDVDTQYF.

As regards this clone: The junction departs from the called germline gene at one end, perhaps through a read error. The chain joins TRBV27 to TRBJ1-2, with 10 bases aligning to TRBD1. CDR1 and CDR2 from the germline V gene are MNHEY and SMNVEV (reference sequence). CDR3 length equals 15 residues. Written as DNA, the CDR3 is TGTGCCAGCAGTTACATCGGGACAGGGGTCTATGGCTGCACCTTC. It translates to CASSYIGTGVYGCTF.

V usage is TRBV13 and J usage is TRBJ2-3, with D tentatively TRBD2 (5 bases). The CDR3 is 14 residues long. V was cut by 0 bases and J by 1 base, with 5 bases left in between. Germline-derived CDR1 and CDR2 are PRHDT and FYEKMQ (reference sequence). CDR3 coding DNA: TGTGCCAGCAGCTTAGGGCGGGGCACAGATACGCAGTATTTT. It yields the protein CASSLGRGTDTQYF.

This chain links TRBV7-6 with TRBJ2-5; 10 nucleotides agree with TRBD2. The CDR3 covers 19 residues. Germline V gene lookup returns CDR1 SGHVS and CDR2 FNYEAQ. The J segment lost 4 bases and the V segment lost 1 base, leaving 15 bases of the junction unmatched. The CDR3 sequence is CASSLELAGILMAGETQYF. DNA for the CDR3: TGTGCCAGCAGCTTAGAACTAGCGGGAATACTTATGGCCGGAGAGACCCAGTACTTC.

This chain uses TRBV7-6 with TRBJ2-3, with D maybe TRBD2 (5 bases). CDR3 length: 15 amino acids. Germline lookup yields CDR1 SGHVS and CDR2 FNYEAQ. Trimming pared 4 bases from V and 6 bases from J, leaving 17 bases between. The CDR3: CASSSWELSVDTQYF. The CDR3 bases are TGTGCCAGCAGCTCTTGGGAGCTTTCGGTGGATACGCAGTATTTT. Variable domain in full (rest from reference TRBV7-6 and TRBJ2-3): GAGVSQSPRYKVTKRGQDVALRCDPISGHVSLYWYRQALGQGPEFLTYFNYEAQQDKSGLPNDRFSAERPEGSISTLTIQRTEQRDSAMYRCASSSWELSVDTQYFGPGTRLTVL.

The rearrangement joins TRBV12-5 to TRBJ2-5; 8 bases match TRBD2. The germline CDR1 and CDR2 sequences are LGHNT and FRNRAP. CDR3 length equals 17 residues. Trimming removed 6 bases from V and 2 bases from J; junction bases left unmatched: 14. This CDR3 reads CASGYIGSGGPQETQYF. Here the CDR3 DNA reads TGTGCTAGTGGCTATATAGGGAGCGGGGGACCTCAAGAGACCCAGTACTTC. The whole variable domain, filled in from reference TRBV12-5 and TRBJ2-5, reads DARVTQTPRHKVTEMGQEVTMRCQPILGHNTVFWYRQTMMQGLELLAYFRNRAPLDDSGMPKDRFSAEMPDATLATLKIQPSEPRDSAVYFCASGYIGSGGPQETQYFGPGTRLLVL.

This sequence joins TRBV5-1 and TRBJ2-3; 8 nucleotides agree with TRBD2. The CDR3 extends over 17 amino acids. CDR1 is SGHRS, CDR2 YFSETQ, per germline. V gave up 0 bases and J gave up 3 bases; unmatched junction bases: 9. The CDR3 nucleotides read TGCGCCAGCAGCTTGGTATTTCCGAGACTAGCGACAGATACGCAGTATTTT. It yields the protein CASSLVFPRLATDTQYF.

The genes are TRBV7-8 and TRBJ2-2; a weak D match, TRBD2 (6 bases). Deletions cut 11 bases from V and 7 bases from J, with 20 bases between. CDR1 SGHVS and CDR2 FQNEAQ come from the germline V gene. The CDR3 totals 14 residues. Written as DNA, the CDR3 is TGTGCCGGAGGGGATTCGTCTTTGGTCGGGGAGCTGTTTTTT. Translated, it gives CAGGDSSLVGELFF.

This clone has only one observation. V gene TRBV19 combines with J gene TRBJ2-7; D is undetermined. This CDR3 has 13 residues. Germline CDR1 is LNHDA and CDR2 is SQIVND (reference sequence). V dropped 7 bases and J dropped 0 bases, with 10 bases sitting between them. Written as DNA, the CDR3 is TGTGCCAGTACAGGTGGTTACTCCTACGAGCAGTACTTC. This sequence encodes CASTGGYSYEQYF.

This clone is a singleton in its sample. The V call is TRBV19, the J call TRBJ1-2; 9 nucleotides align to TRBD1. The CDR3 is 16 amino acids. The V gene end was trimmed by 4 bases and the J gene end by 3 bases; junction bases not matched to a gene: 9. The germline CDR1 and CDR2 sequences are LNHDA and SQIVND (reference sequence). The CDR3 sequence: CASSSPGQGYHYGYTF. DNA for the CDR3: TGTGCCAGTAGTAGCCCGGGACAGGGATATCACTATGGCTACACCTTC. Combining the CDR3 with reference TRBV19 and TRBJ1-2 gives the whole variable domain DGGITQSPKYLFRKEGQNVTLSCEQNLNHDAMYWYRQDPGQGLRLIYYSQIVNDFQKGDIAEGYSVSREKKESFPLTVTSAQKNPTAFYLCASSSPGQGYHYGYTFGSGTRLTVV.

The genes are TRBV4-3 and TRBJ2-7, with 8 bases matching TRBD1. The CDR3 has 16 amino acids. J was trimmed by 3 bases and V by 0 bases; bases with no gene match: 7. Germline CDR1 and CDR2: LGHNA and YSLEER. The CDR3 sequence: CASSQDIPGGSYEQYF. The CDR3 bases are TGCGCCAGCAGCCAAGATATCCCAGGGGGCAGCTACGAGCAGTACTTC.

This chain joins TRBV25-1 and TRBJ2-2; D uncertain. The CDR3 spans 12 residues. Looked up from germline, CDR1 is MGHDK and CDR2 is SYGVNS. V shed 3 bases and J shed 5 bases, with 4 bases lying between them. The CDR3 DNA sequence: TGTGCCAGCAGTGACCTTACCGGGGAGCTGTTTTTT. Its translation: CASSDLTGELFF.

CDR3: CASRPPGGTVEYF. In nucleotides, the CDR3 is TGTGCCAGCAGACCACCGGGGGGGACAGTGGAGTACTTC. The chain couples TRBV6-5 to TRBJ2-5; a possible D gene is TRBD2 (8 bases). The V end was cut by 6 bases, the J end by 12 bases, with 20 bases between. The CDR3 runs 13 residues. Per the germline V gene, CDR1 is MNHEY and CDR2 is SVGAGI.

A note on this clone: Its ends do not fully match the called genes, so a read error is possible. The rearrangement joins TRBV27 to TRBJ1-5, with D possibly matching TRBD1 (5 bases). Germline-derived CDR1 and CDR2 are MNHEY and SMNVEV (reference sequence). The CDR3 sequence is 14 residues long. CDR3 residues: CASSFVDSNQPQHF. The DNA of the CDR3 is TGTGCCAGCAGTTTCGTAGACAGCAACCAGCCCCAGCATTTT.

V and J are TRBV6-5 and TRBJ1-2, with 10 bases lining up with TRBD1. CDR3 length: 16 residues. The V gene end was trimmed by 0 bases and the J gene end by 7 bases; junction bases not matched to a gene: 8. The V gene's germline CDR1 is MNHEY and CDR2 SVGAGI. The CDR3 DNA follows: TGTGCCAGCAGTTACTCCCAGCGGGACAGGGGAGGTGGCTACACCTTC. It is translated as CASSYSQRDRGGGYTF.

The chain employs TRBV4-3 and TRBJ1-2; 7 bases align to TRBD1. Germline V gene lookup returns CDR1 LGHNA and CDR2 YSLEER. J gave up 3 bases and V 2 bases, and 6 bases lay outside the gene matches. The CDR3 is made up of 15 amino acids. The CDR3 coding sequence is TGCGCCAGCAGCCAAACACCGGGACAGCACTATGGCTACACCTTC. The encoded protein is CASSQTPGQHYGYTF.

V gene TRBV9 combines with J gene TRBJ2-5, with 8 bases identical to TRBD2. The CDR3 runs to 15 residues. The V gene end was trimmed by 0 bases and the J gene end by 5 bases; junction bases not matched to a gene: 6. Germline assignment: CDR1 SGDLS and CDR2 YYNGEE. In DNA form, the CDR3 reads TGTGCCAGCAGCGTAGACGGGAGGGCCGGGGAGACCCAGTACTTC. Encoded protein: CASSVDGRAGETQYF.

The chain combines TRBV27 with TRBJ2-1, with TRBD1 as a possible D gene (7 bases). The V end was cut by 8 bases, the J end by 6 bases, with 11 bases between. The germline gives CDR1 MNHEY, CDR2 SMNVEV (reference sequence). The CDR3 spans 12 residues. CDR3: CASQGGGNEQFF. DNA for the CDR3: TGTGCCAGCCAGGGGGGAGGCAATGAGCAGTTCTTC.